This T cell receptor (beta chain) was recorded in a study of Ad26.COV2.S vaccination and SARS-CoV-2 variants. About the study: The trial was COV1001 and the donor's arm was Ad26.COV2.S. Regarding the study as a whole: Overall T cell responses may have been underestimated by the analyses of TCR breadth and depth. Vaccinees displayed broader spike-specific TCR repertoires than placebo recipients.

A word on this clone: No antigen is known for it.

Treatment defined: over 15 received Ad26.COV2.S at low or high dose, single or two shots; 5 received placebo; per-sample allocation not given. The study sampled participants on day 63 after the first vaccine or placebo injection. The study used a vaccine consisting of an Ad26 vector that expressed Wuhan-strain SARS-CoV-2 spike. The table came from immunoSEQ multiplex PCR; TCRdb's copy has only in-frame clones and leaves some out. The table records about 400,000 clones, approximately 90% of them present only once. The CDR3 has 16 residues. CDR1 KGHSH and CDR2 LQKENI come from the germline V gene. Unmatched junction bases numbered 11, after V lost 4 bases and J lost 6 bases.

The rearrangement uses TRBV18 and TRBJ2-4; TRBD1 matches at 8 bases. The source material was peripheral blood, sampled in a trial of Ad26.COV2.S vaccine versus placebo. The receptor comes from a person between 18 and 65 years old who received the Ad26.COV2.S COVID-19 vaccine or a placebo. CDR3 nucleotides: TGTGCCAGCTCACAGAATCAGGGGGCGCAGATAAACATTCAGTACTTC. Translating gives CASSQNQGAQINIQYF.